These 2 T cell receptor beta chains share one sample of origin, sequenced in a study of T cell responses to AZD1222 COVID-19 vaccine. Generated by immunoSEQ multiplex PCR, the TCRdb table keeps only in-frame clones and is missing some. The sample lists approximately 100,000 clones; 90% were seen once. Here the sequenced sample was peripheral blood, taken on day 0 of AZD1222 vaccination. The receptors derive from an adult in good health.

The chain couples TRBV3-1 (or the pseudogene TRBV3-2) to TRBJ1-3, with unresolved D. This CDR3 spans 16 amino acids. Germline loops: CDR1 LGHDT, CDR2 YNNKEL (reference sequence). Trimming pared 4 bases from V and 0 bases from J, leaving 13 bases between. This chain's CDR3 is CASSRTTVSSGNTIYF. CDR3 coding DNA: TGTGCCAGCAGCCGGACCACTGTGAGCTCTGGAAACACCATATATTTT.

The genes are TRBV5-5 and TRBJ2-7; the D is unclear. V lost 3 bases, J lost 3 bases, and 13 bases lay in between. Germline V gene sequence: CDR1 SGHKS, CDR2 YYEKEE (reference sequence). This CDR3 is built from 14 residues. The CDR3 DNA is TGTGCCAGCAGCTCTTCGGGTATCCGCTACGAGCAGTACTTC. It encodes CASSSSGIRYEQYF.